This record concerns one T cell receptor (beta chain) sequence. The sample comes from a study of shared clonotypes between healthy human individuals. Study processing details: ImmunoSEQ junction-only sequences lacked quality scores, so their filtering differed. Repertoires were generated with immunoSEQ multiplex PCR, while TCRdb's copy carries only in-frame clones and drops some. The V and J calls and clone size were taken over from that table, and D and trimming were inferred from the DNA. In the table there are more than 400,000 clones, more than 75% of which are singletons. Source material: PBMCs. The source of this sequence is a woman in her thirties or forties in good health. Some clones in this sample may be carry-over from other donors' samples.

In DNA form, the CDR3 reads TGTGCCAGCAGCTTTACGACAGGGTTTGAAAATGAGCAGTTCTTC. Its translation is CASSFTTGFENEQFF. J is TRBJ2-1 and V is TRBV5-6, with 7 bases lining up with TRBD1. The CDR3 sequence is 15 residues long. Germline V lookup: CDR1 SGHDT, CDR2 YYEEEE. J gave up 7 bases and V 2 bases, and 9 bases lay outside the gene matches.